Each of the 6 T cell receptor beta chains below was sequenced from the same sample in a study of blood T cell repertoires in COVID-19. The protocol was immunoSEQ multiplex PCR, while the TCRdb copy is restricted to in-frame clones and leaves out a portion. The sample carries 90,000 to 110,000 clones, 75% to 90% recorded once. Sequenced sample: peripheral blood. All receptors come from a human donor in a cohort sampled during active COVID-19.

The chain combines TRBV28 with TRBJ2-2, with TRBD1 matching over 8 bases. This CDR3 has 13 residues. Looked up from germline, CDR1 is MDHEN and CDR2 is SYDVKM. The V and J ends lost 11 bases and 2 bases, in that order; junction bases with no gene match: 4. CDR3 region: CAARGHNTGELFF. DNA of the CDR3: TGTGCCGCCAGGGGGCACAACACCGGGGAGCTGTTTTTT.

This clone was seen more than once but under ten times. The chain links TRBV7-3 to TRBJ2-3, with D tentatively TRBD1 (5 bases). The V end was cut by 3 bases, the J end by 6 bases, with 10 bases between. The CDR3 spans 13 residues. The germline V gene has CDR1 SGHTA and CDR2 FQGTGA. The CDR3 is CASSFSGWDTQYF. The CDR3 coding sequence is TGTGCCAGCAGCTTTTCAGGGTGGGATACGCAGTATTTT.

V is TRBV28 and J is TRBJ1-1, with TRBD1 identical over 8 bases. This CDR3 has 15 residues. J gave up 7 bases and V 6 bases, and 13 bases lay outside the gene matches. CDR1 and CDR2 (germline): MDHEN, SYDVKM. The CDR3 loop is CASSSRGPVGNEAFF. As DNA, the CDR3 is TGTGCCAGCAGCTCCAGGGGGCCGGTGGGTAATGAAGCTTTCTTT.

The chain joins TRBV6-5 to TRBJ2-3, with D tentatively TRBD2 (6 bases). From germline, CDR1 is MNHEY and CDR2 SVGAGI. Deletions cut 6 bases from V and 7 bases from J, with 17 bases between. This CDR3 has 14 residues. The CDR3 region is CASRTGLLSYTQYF. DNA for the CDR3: TGTGCCAGCAGGACGGGACTTCTTTCCTATACGCAGTATTTT.

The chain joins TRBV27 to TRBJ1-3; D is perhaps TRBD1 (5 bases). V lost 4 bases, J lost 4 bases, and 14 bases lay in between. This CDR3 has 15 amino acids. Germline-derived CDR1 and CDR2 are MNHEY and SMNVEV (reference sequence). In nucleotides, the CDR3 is TGTGCCAGCAGTTCTAGACAGTCGGTAGGAAACACCATATATTTT. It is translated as CASSSRQSVGNTIYF.

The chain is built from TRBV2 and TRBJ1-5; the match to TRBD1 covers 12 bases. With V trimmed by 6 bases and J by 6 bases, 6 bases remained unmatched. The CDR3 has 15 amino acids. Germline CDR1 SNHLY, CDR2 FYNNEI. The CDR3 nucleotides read TGTGCCAGCAGAGACCGGGACAGGGGGCTTCAGCCCCAGCATTTT. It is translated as CASRDRDRGLQPQHF.